Each of the 23 T cell receptor beta chains below was sequenced from the same sample in a study of shared clonotypes between healthy human individuals. Assay used: immunoSEQ multiplex PCR; TCRdb lists only in-frame clones, some missing. The sample includes 640,000 or so clones, less than 80% of them seen just once. The specimen was memory CD4+ T cells sorted from blood. Regarding subset: CD45RA-negative fraction. These receptors all stem from a woman under 40 in good health.

This clone was counted ten times or more. V gene TRBV7-9 combines with J gene TRBJ2-3; D is uncertain. Trimming left V 4 bases short and J 2 bases short, with 13 bases between. The CDR3 length is 15 residues. The germline CDR1 and CDR2 sequences are SEHNR and FQNEAQ (reference sequence). The CDR3 bases are TGTGCCAGCAGCTCCGAACGGCGCTCCACAGATACGCAGTATTTT. This translates into CASSSERRSTDTQYF.

This clone was counted once. This chain's CDR3 is CASSWGPSGNTIYF. As DNA, the CDR3 is TGTGCCAGCAGTTGGGGGCCCTCTGGAAACACCATATATTTT. The chain has TRBV28 and TRBJ1-3, with D perhaps TRBD1 (6 bases). Germline V gives CDR1 MDHEN, CDR2 SYDVKM. V lost 4 bases and J 0 bases, leaving 7 bases between the germline ends. CDR3 size: 14 residues.

This rearrangement joins TRBV21-1 to TRBJ2-5; TRBD1, as called in the table, went unchecked against the DNA. TRBV21-1 is classified as a pseudogene. CDR3 length equals 13 residues. Here the CDR3 reads CASRGVSQETQYF. The DNA of the CDR3 is TGTGCCAGCAGAGGGGTCAGCCAAGAGACCCAGTACTTC.

The V call is TRBV28, the J call TRBJ2-7; 8 nucleotides align to TRBD1. CDR1 and CDR2 (germline): MDHEN, SYDVKM. Trimming removed 10 bases from V and 6 bases from J; junction bases left unmatched: 11. The CDR3 loop spans 13 amino acids. As DNA, the CDR3 is TGTGCCACCCTTGCAGGGGGCGGTTCCGAGCAGTACTTC. This codes for CATLAGGGSEQYF.

The chain combines TRBV28 with TRBJ2-2; 10 bases line up with TRBD2. The germline CDR1 and CDR2 sequences are MDHEN and SYDVKM. With 4 bases clipped from V and 6 bases from J, the junction kept 17 bases outside the gene matches. The CDR3 contains 19 residues. CDR3 DNA sequence: TGTGCCAGCAGTTGGCCTCCTGGAGCGGGAGGGCCAAAGGCCGGGGAGCTGTTTTTT. Translating it yields CASSWPPGAGGPKAGELFF. Variable domain in full (rest from reference TRBV28 and TRBJ2-2): DVKVTQSSRYLVKRTGEKVFLECVQDMDHENMFWYRQDPGLGLRLIYFSYDVKMKEKGDIPEGYSVSREKKERFSLILESASTNQTSMYLCASSWPPGAGGPKAGELFFGEGSRLTVL.

The chain has TRBV6-1 and TRBJ1-5; no clear D. Trimming pared 7 bases from V and 2 bases from J, leaving 15 bases between. Germline V gene data show CDR1 as MNHNS and CDR2 as SASEGT. The CDR3 has 15 amino acids. Here the CDR3 DNA reads TGTGCCAGCACCTTACAGATCGGGGGCAATCAGCCCCAGCATTTT. Its translation: CASTLQIGGNQPQHF.

This sequence joins TRBV15 and TRBJ2-5; D perhaps matches TRBD2 (5 bases). Germline V gene data show CDR1 as LNHNV and CDR2 as YYDKDF (reference sequence). The V gene lost 4 bases and the J gene lost 7 bases, with 19 bases spanning the gap. The CDR3 is 15 residues long. The CDR3 loop is CATSTGGWSQPTQYF. The DNA of the CDR3 is TGTGCCACCAGCACAGGAGGTTGGTCCCAGCCGACCCAGTACTTC.

This chain uses TRBV7-2 with TRBJ2-2; 10 bases match TRBD1. Per germline, CDR1 SGHTA and CDR2 FQGNSA. The CDR3 runs 17 residues. Trimming cost V 5 bases and J 6 bases; bases outside gene matches: 12. As DNA, the CDR3 is TGTGCCAGCAGCCAAGCGGGACAGGGGATTTGGGCCGGGGAGCTGTTTTTT. Protein product: CASSQAGQGIWAGELFF.

The rearrangement links TRBV19 to TRBJ2-1; the D call may be TRBD1 or TRBD2 (5 bases each). Per the germline V gene, CDR1 is LNHDA and CDR2 is SQIVND (reference sequence). V was clipped by 6 bases and J by 0 bases, with 21 bases between them. This CDR3 has 18 amino acids. The CDR3 here is CASREVTGTKSSYNEQFF. The CDR3 DNA follows: TGTGCCAGTAGAGAGGTGACGGGGACGAAAAGCTCCTACAATGAGCAGTTCTTC.

The V and J genes are TRBV5-4 and TRBJ2-1, with 8 bases identical to TRBD2. The CDR3 length is 19 residues. Germline lookup yields CDR1 SGHNT and CDR2 YYREEE (reference sequence). The V gene end was trimmed by 3 bases and the J gene end by 7 bases; junction bases not matched to a gene: 21. Written as DNA, the CDR3 is TGTGCCAGCAGCTCCGCCTTAGGCTCGCCAGCGGGAGTCTTTAATGAGCAGTTCTTC. It translates to CASSSALGSPAGVFNEQFF.

The chain recombines TRBV6-6 with TRBJ2-2, with D maybe TRBD2 (6 bases). Germline V gene data show CDR1 as MNHNY and CDR2 as SVGAGI (reference sequence). This CDR3 region has 14 residues. V lost 7 bases and J 2 bases, leaving 11 bases between the germline ends. The CDR3 sequence: CASNRDFNTGELFF. CDR3 nucleotide sequence: TGTGCCAGCAATCGGGACTTTAACACCGGGGAGCTGTTTTTT.

The chain joins TRBV6-1 to TRBJ1-5; D unresolved. The CDR3 is 14 residues long. V lost 4 bases to trimming and J lost 7 bases, with 14 bases between them. CDR1 MNHNS and CDR2 SASEGT come from the germline V gene. The CDR3 sequence is CASSGTVGIQPQHF. The CDR3 bases are TGTGCCAGCAGTGGGACGGTCGGTATCCAGCCCCAGCATTTT.

As concerns this clone: It differs at one base from a far larger clone, so likely a read error. V is TRBV4-2 and J is TRBJ1-5; no reliable D call. The CDR3 loop spans 14 amino acids. Trimming stripped 0 bases from V and 0 bases from J, with 3 bases between. Germline lookup yields CDR1 LGHNA and CDR2 YNFKEQ. The CDR3 loop is CASSQDNSNQPQHF. CDR3 bases: TGTGCCAGCAGCCAAGACAATAGCAATCAGCCCCAGCATTTT.

As concerns this clone: Other DNA sequences in this sample translate to the same CDR3. The chain employs TRBV5-1 and TRBJ2-1; the D is unclear. V lost 2 bases and J lost 0, with 6 bases in between. Germline V lookup: CDR1 SGHRS, CDR2 YFSETQ. This CDR3 contains 14 residues. The CDR3 spells CASSLQSSYNEQFF. As DNA, the CDR3 is TGCGCCAGCAGCTTACAGAGCTCCTACAATGAGCAGTTCTTC. The whole variable domain, filled in from reference TRBV5-1 and TRBJ2-1, reads KAGVTQTPRYLIKTRGQQVTLSCSPISGHRSVSWYQQTPGQGLQFLFEYFSETQRNKGNFPGRFSGRQFSNSRSEMNVSTLELGDSALYLCASSLQSSYNEQFFGPGTRLTVL.

The gene calls are TRBV7-3 and TRBJ2-3; TRBD2 aligns across 8 bases. The CDR3 loop spans 21 amino acids. In germline, CDR1 is SGHTA, CDR2 FQGTGA. The V and J ends lost 1 base and 2 bases, in that order; junction bases with no gene match: 20. The CDR3 spells CASSLISVAAGGTTNTDTQYF. The DNA for the CDR3 is TGTGCCAGCAGCTTAATCTCCGTTGCGGCGGGAGGAACCACCAACACAGATACGCAGTATTTT.

The CDR3 is CASSNQGPQHF. The CDR3, as DNA: TGTGCCAGCAGTAATCAGGGGCCCCAGCATTTT. The chain combines TRBV28 with TRBJ1-5; D perhaps matches TRBD1 (5 bases). This CDR3 has 11 amino acids. The ends were cut back, 5 bases at V and 9 bases at J, with 8 bases in the middle. Per germline, CDR1 MDHEN and CDR2 SYDVKM.

As for this clone: The sample has other DNA sequences that encode this CDR3 too. This chain links TRBV28 with TRBJ2-7; 10 bases map to TRBD1. This CDR3 comprises 14 residues. Losses at the gene ends were 6 bases for V and 2 bases for J; bases not matched to a gene: 4. From germline, CDR1 is MDHEN and CDR2 SYDVKM. CDR3 coding DNA: TGTGCCAGCAGGGCGACAGGGGGCCCCTACGAGCAGTACTTC. Translated: CASRATGGPYEQYF. Variable domain in full (rest from reference TRBV28 and TRBJ2-7): DVKVTQSSRYLVKRTGEKVFLECVQDMDHENMFWYRQDPGLGLRLIYFSYDVKMKEKGDIPEGYSVSREKKERFSLILESASTNQTSMYLCASRATGGPYEQYFGPGTRLTVT.

The chain's CDR3 is CASSTQGASTEAFF. CDR3 DNA: TGTGCCAGTAGTACACAGGGGGCGAGCACTGAAGCTTTCTTT. The chain couples TRBV19 to TRBJ1-1; 9 nucleotides line up with TRBD1. The V segment lost 4 bases and the J segment 4 bases; nucleotides outside the gene matches: 4. The CDR3 loop spans 14 amino acids. Germline values: CDR1 LNHDA, CDR2 SQIVND (reference sequence). The entire variable domain, with the rest obtained from reference TRBV19 and TRBJ1-1, is as follows: DGGITQSPKYLFRKEGQNVTLSCEQNLNHDAMYWYRQDPGQGLRLIYYSQIVNDFQKGDIAEGYSVSREKKESFPLTVTSAQKNPTAFYLCASSTQGASTEAFFGQGTRLTVV.

This clone showed up just a few times. J is TRBJ1-5 and V is TRBV10-3; 8 bases align to TRBD1. The CDR3 loop spans 14 amino acids. V trimming: 6 bases; J trimming: 4 bases; junction bases outside the gene matches: 5. Germline V gene lookup returns CDR1 ENHRY and CDR2 SYGVKD. The CDR3: CAISLDRGNQPQHF. The CDR3, as DNA: TGTGCCATCAGCCTCGACAGGGGTAATCAGCCCCAGCATTTT.

V and J are TRBV19 and TRBJ1-2; TRBD1 aligns across 10 bases. The V gene's germline CDR1 is LNHDA and CDR2 SQIVND (reference sequence). This CDR3 is built from 13 residues. After removal of 8 bases from V and 4 bases from J, the junction contained 4 bases not matched to a gene. The CDR3 here is CASETGGAYGYTF. The CDR3 bases are TGTGCCAGTGAGACAGGGGGCGCCTATGGCTACACCTTC.

The chain has TRBV6-1 and TRBJ2-1, with TRBD2 matching 12 bases. With V trimmed by 8 bases and J by 8 bases, 7 bases remained unmatched. Germline assignment: CDR1 MNHNS and CDR2 SASEGT. There are 14 residues in the CDR3. The DNA of the CDR3 is TGTGCCAGCGGTCGACTAGCGGGAGACCATGAGCAGTTCTTC. It translates to CASGRLAGDHEQFF.

This clone appeared a few times. This sample also contains other DNA sequences that code for the same CDR3. The chain uses TRBV18 and TRBJ2-7; 10 positions match TRBD2. Germline V lookup: CDR1 KGHSH, CDR2 LQKENI. This CDR3 region has 16 residues. Unmatched junction bases numbered 8, after V lost 3 bases and J lost 3 bases. In DNA form, the CDR3 reads TGTGCCAGCTCACCGGGGCTAGCGGGAGAGGGCTACGAGCAGTACTTC. It is translated as CASSPGLAGEGYEQYF.

The chain has TRBV28 and TRBJ1-1; D ambiguous. V was cut by 10 bases and J by 3 bases, with 12 bases left in between. Germline assignment: CDR1 MDHEN and CDR2 SYDVKM. The CDR3 is 12 amino acids. The CDR3 nucleotides are TGTGCCACTACTTTATCCTACACTGAAGCTTTCTTT. Protein sequence: CATTLSYTEAFF.